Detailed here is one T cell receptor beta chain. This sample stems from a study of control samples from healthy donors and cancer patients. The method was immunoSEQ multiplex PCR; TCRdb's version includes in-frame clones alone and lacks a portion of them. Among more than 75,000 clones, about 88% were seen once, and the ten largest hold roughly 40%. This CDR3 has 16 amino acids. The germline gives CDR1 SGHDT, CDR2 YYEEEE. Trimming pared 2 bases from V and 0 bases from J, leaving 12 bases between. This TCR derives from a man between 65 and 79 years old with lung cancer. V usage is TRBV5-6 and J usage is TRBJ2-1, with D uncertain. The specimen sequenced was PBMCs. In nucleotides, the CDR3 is TGTGCCAGCAGCTTTCAGGTCATTAGCTCCTACAATGAGCAGTTCTTC. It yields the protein CASSFQVISSYNEQFF. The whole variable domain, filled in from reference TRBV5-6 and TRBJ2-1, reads DAGVTQSPTHLIKTRGQQVTLRCSPKSGHDTVSWYQQALGQGPQFIFQYYEEEERQRGNFPDRFSGHQFPNYSSELNVNALLLGDSALYLCASSFQVISSYNEQFFGPGTRLTVL.